This T cell receptor beta chain was identified in a study of T cells in Graves' hyperthyroidism and ophthalmopathy. Study as a whole: Initial diagnosis, before any treatment, was when peripheral blood was collected.

Uncontrolled infection, other autoimmune disease, pregnancy or lactation barred patients from enrollment. The CDR3 regions of TCR beta were amplified from RNA transcripts. When the TCR CDR3 underwent first-round RT-PCR, the HTBI primer set was used. From the multiplex PCR reads, TCRdb called clonotypes with MiXCR, one entry per CDR3 protein. The sample lists around 35,000 distinct CDR3 sequences; 40% to 65% were seen once. V was shortened by 0 bases and J by 3 bases, with 6 bases between the two germline ends. CDR3 length equals 13 residues. Germline CDR1 is DFQATT and CDR2 is SNEGSKA (reference sequence).

The sequenced sample consisted of blood. This receptor was obtained from a man aged 35-49 years with Graves' ophthalmopathy. The genes are TRBV20-1 and TRBJ1-5, with unresolved D. The CDR3 DNA is TGCAGTGCTAGAGATCGTGCCAATCAGCCCCAGCATTTT. This gives the protein CSARDRANQPQHF.